These 21 T cell receptor beta chains were sequenced from one sample in a study of blood T cell repertoires in COVID-19. TCRdb's table, derived via immunoSEQ multiplex PCR, lists solely in-frame clones and lacks some. The sample lists about 130,000 clones, approximately 77% occurring once. The sample comprised peripheral blood. The receptors were sampled from an elderly man with acute or convalescent COVID-19.

The J gene is TRBJ2-7, the V gene TRBV18, with 10 bases that match TRBD1. Looked up from germline, CDR1 is KGHSH and CDR2 is LQKENI. The CDR3 extends over 12 amino acids. V was clipped by 8 bases and J by 5 bases; unmatched bases: 3. The CDR3 region has the DNA TGTGCCAGCCGGGGGACAGGGGACGAGCAGTACTTC. Its translation is CASRGTGDEQYF.

The V and J genes are TRBV2 and TRBJ1-5, with D unresolved. Germline V lookup: CDR1 SNHLY, CDR2 FYNNEI. The CDR3 totals 14 residues. V lost 7 bases, J lost 2 bases, and 12 bases lay in between. The CDR3 spells CASTMAAGNQPQHF. CDR3 DNA: TGTGCCAGCACCATGGCGGCGGGCAATCAGCCCCAGCATTTT.

The chain couples TRBV6-2 or TRBV6-3 to TRBJ2-7; D might be TRBD1 (6 bases). V lost 2 bases, J lost 3 bases, and 11 bases lay in between. The CDR3 runs 14 residues. The V gene's germline CDR1 is MNHEY and CDR2 SVGEGT. The CDR3 is CASSYQQGVYEQYF. DNA for the CDR3: TGTGCCAGCAGTTACCAACAGGGCGTCTACGAGCAGTACTTC.

The chain uses TRBV19 and TRBJ1-2; no clear D gene. This CDR3 has 13 amino acids. V was shortened by 9 bases and J by 8 bases, with 19 bases between the two germline ends. Germline V lookup: CDR1 LNHDA, CDR2 SQIVND (reference sequence). CDR3 coding DNA: TGTGCCAGCGATTATGGCGGTCTTCGGGGCTACACCTTC. Amino acid sequence: CASDYGGLRGYTF.

The V gene is TRBV5-1, the J gene TRBJ2-1; 8 bases fit TRBD1. This CDR3 comprises 14 residues. V shed 5 bases, J shed 9 bases, and the junction held 10 bases outside the gene matches. The germline CDR1 and CDR2 sequences are SGHRS and YFSETQ. CDR3 residues: CASRVGRGLSEQFF. Written as DNA, the CDR3 is TGCGCCAGCAGAGTGGGCAGGGGGCTGAGTGAGCAGTTCTTC.

The chain uses TRBV3-1 (or the pseudogene TRBV3-2) and TRBJ2-2, with 8 bases aligning to TRBD1. Germline CDR1 and CDR2: LGHDT and YNNKEL (reference sequence). The CDR3 covers 16 residues. The trim removed 0 bases at V and 8 bases at J, leaving 8 bases unmatched. DNA of the CDR3: TGTGCCAGCAGCCAAGACAGGACAGGGTCCGGTGGGGAGCTGTTTTTT. This translates into CASSQDRTGSGGELFF.

V gene TRBV5-6 combines with J gene TRBJ2-1, with 7 bases that match TRBD1. The V and J ends lost 1 base and 2 bases, in that order; junction bases with no gene match: 3. From germline, CDR1 is SGHDT and CDR2 YYEEEE. The CDR3 is made up of 15 amino acids. CDR3 sequence (DNA): TGTGCCAGCAGCTTGAACAGGGGTCCCTACAATGAGCAGTTCTTC. This sequence encodes CASSLNRGPYNEQFF.

The CDR3 loop is CASSRGGGIPSTDTQYF. Here the CDR3 DNA reads TGTGCCAGTAGTCGTGGAGGGGGCATCCCTAGCACAGATACGCAGTATTTT. The V call is TRBV19, the J call TRBJ2-3, with D possibly matching TRBD1 (7 bases). Germline CDR1 reads LNHDA; CDR2 reads SQIVND (reference sequence). Trimming pared 5 bases from V and 0 bases from J, leaving 18 bases between. The CDR3 spans 17 residues.

J is TRBJ2-1 and V is TRBV29-1; TRBD2 might be the D (5 bases). There are 11 residues in the CDR3. The V gene's germline CDR1 is SQVTM and CDR2 ANQGSEA. Trimming shortened V by 3 bases and J by 8 bases, and 8 bases separated the two germline ends. CDR3 sequence (DNA): TGCAGCGTTGATTCGGGGTATGAGCAGTTCTTC. Its protein is CSVDSGYEQFF.

The chain combines TRBV19 with TRBJ1-6; TRBD1 agrees at 10 bases. The CDR3 loop spans 15 amino acids. Germline V lookup: CDR1 LNHDA, CDR2 SQIVND (reference sequence). J lost 7 bases, V lost 7 bases, and 7 bases had no gene match. CDR3 in DNA: TGTGCCAGTAAGGCCGGGACAGGGGTCAATTCACCCCTCCACTTT. Residues: CASKAGTGVNSPLHF.

The rearrangement joins TRBV11-1 to TRBJ2-1; 8 bases are a match to TRBD2. The V gene's germline CDR1 is SGHAT and CDR2 FQDESV (reference sequence). The CDR3 contains 15 residues. Losses at the gene ends were 1 base for V and 8 bases for J; bases not matched to a gene: 7. CDR3 sequence reads: CASSLGAGVYDEQFF. The CDR3 DNA reads TGTGCCAGCAGCTTAGGAGCGGGGGTGTATGATGAGCAGTTCTTC.

The V gene is TRBV11-2, the J gene TRBJ1-1; D unresolved. Germline CDR1 reads SGHAT; CDR2 reads FQNNGV. Trimming took 0 bases from V and 9 from J, leaving 14 bases between them. This CDR3 has 14 amino acids. The CDR3 sequence is CASSLEGRWIKAFF. For the CDR3, the DNA is TGTGCCAGCAGCTTAGAAGGCAGGTGGATTAAAGCTTTCTTT.

The rearrangement uses TRBV9 and TRBJ2-6, with 7 bases lining up with TRBD1. J lost 0 bases, V lost 0 bases, and 3 bases had no gene match. This CDR3 has 17 amino acids. Germline CDR1 is SGDLS and CDR2 is YYNGEE. The CDR3 here is CASSVEPGGSGANVLTF. CDR3 DNA sequence: TGTGCCAGCAGCGTAGAGCCAGGGGGCTCTGGGGCCAACGTCCTGACTTTC.

J is TRBJ1-5 and V is TRBV5-6; D is undetermined. Trimming shortened V by 3 bases and J by 0 bases, and 7 bases separated the two germline ends. The CDR3 extends over 14 amino acids. The germline CDR1 and CDR2 sequences are SGHDT and YYEEEE. The CDR3 nucleotides are TGTGCCAGCAGCTCGGGTTATAGCAATCAGCCCCAGCATTTT. Translated: CASSSGYSNQPQHF.

The chain couples TRBV5-1 to TRBJ1-2; the match to TRBD1 covers 7 bases. CDR1 is SGHRS and CDR2 is YFSETQ in the germline V gene. Trimming cost V 4 bases and J 1 base; bases outside gene matches: 1. The CDR3 consists of 13 residues. CDR3 protein: CASSRDSNYGYTF. In DNA, the CDR3 is TGCGCCAGCAGCCGGGACAGTAACTATGGCTACACCTTC.

The V and J genes are TRBV7-2 and TRBJ2-7, with D possibly matching TRBD1 (5 bases). The V and J ends lost 1 base and 1 base respectively, with 8 bases between them. CDR3 length: 14 residues. The germline V gene encodes CDR1 SGHTA and CDR2 FQGNSA. The CDR3 nucleotides are TGTGCCAGCAGCTTAGACAGGAGATCCTACGAGCAGTACTTC. Translation gives CASSLDRRSYEQYF.

The chain has TRBV11-2 and TRBJ2-3, with D hard to call. This CDR3 comprises 12 residues. Germline V gene data show CDR1 as SGHAT and CDR2 as FQNNGV. Trimming removed 5 bases from V and 0 bases from J, with 3 bases in between. This chain's CDR3 is CASSRSTDTQYF. The CDR3 DNA reads TGTGCCAGCAGCCGTAGCACAGATACGCAGTATTTT.

The CDR3 nucleotides read TGTGCCAGCTCACCCGGCGACAGGGAGACCGGGGAGCTGTTTTTT. Translation gives CASSPGDRETGELFF. The J gene is TRBJ2-2, the V gene TRBV18, with 7 bases lining up with TRBD1. Germline CDR1 is KGHSH and CDR2 is LQKENI. With 3 bases clipped from V and 5 bases from J, the junction kept 6 bases outside the gene matches. CDR3 length equals 15 residues.

This clone has a handful of counts. The V and J genes are TRBV19 and TRBJ2-7, with D maybe TRBD2 (5 bases). V lost 1 base, J lost 7 bases, and 14 bases lay in between. Looked up from germline, CDR1 is LNHDA and CDR2 is SQIVND (reference sequence). This CDR3 has 14 residues. The CDR3 loop reads CASSIAPGLWEQYF. The DNA of the CDR3 is TGTGCCAGTAGTATAGCCCCCGGACTTTGGGAGCAGTACTTC.

The chain combines TRBV18 with TRBJ1-1, with a possible D match to TRBD1 (5 bases). V was trimmed by 6 bases and J by 10 bases, leaving 18 bases between them. Germline V gene data show CDR1 as KGHSH and CDR2 as LQKENI. CDR3 size: 13 residues. CDR3 DNA sequence: TGTGCCAGCTCCCCCGGCGGGACCCGGGCAGCTTTCTTT. Its translation: CASSPGGTRAAFF.

The chain links TRBV5-1 to TRBJ2-3; the D is unclear. The CDR3 totals 16 residues. The germline V and J ends were trimmed by 0 bases and 0 bases, with 11 bases remaining between them. Germline V CDR1 and CDR2: SGHRS, YFSETQ. CDR3 bases: TGCGCCAGCAGCTTGGCCAGCTCGACTAGCACAGATACGCAGTATTTT. The encoded protein is CASSLASSTSTDTQYF.